The next 23 T cell receptor beta chains were all read from a single sample in a study of shared clonotypes between healthy human individuals. Measured with immunoSEQ multiplex PCR; TCRdb has only the in-frame clones, and not every one. The data hold fewer than 700,000 clones, with around three quarters observed a single time. Sequencing was carried out using PBMCs. These receptors all stem from a woman aged 40-49 years in good health. Some clones in this sample may be carry-over from other donors' samples.

In regard to this clone: With only one base between it and a far larger clone, this is likely a read error. Other DNA sequences in this sample translate to the same CDR3. This chain connects TRBV7-8 to TRBJ2-7; D ambiguous. The CDR3 is made up of 15 amino acids. Germline V gene sequence: CDR1 SGHVS, CDR2 FQNEAQ. The CDR3 here is CASSFLRYSPYEQYF. The DNA for the CDR3 is TGTGCCAGCAGTTTCCTCCGCTACTCACCCTACGAGCAGTACTTT.

The rearrangement joins TRBV6-5 to TRBJ1-2, with 8 bases that match TRBD1. The CDR3 totals 12 residues. Trimming cost V 6 bases and J 3 bases; bases outside gene matches: 0. Germline V lookup: CDR1 MNHEY, CDR2 SVGAGI. The CDR3 spells CASRGQDYGYTF. The CDR3 nucleotides are TGTGCCAGCAGGGGACAGGACTATGGCTACACCTTC.

This rearrangement joins TRBV28 to TRBJ2-1; 13 bases align to TRBD2. The germline V gene has CDR1 MDHEN and CDR2 SYDVKM. This CDR3 has 16 amino acids. The junction had 5 bases not matched to a gene; V was cut back by 2 bases and J by 7 bases. The CDR3 loop reads CASSLPQTSGRNEQFF. In DNA form, the CDR3 reads TGTGCCAGCAGTTTACCCCAGACTAGCGGGAGGAATGAGCAGTTCTTC.

Only one count was recorded for this clone. The rearrangement uses TRBV19 and TRBJ2-2, with a possible D match to TRBD2 (6 bases). Trimming cost V 2 bases and J 8 bases, with 15 bases left between them. CDR3 length: 15 residues. CDR1 is LNHDA, CDR2 SQIVND, per germline (reference sequence). As DNA, the CDR3 is TGTGCCAGTAGTATATCTCGACTAGTGGTTGGGGAGCTGTTTTTT. Amino acid sequence: CASSISRLVVGELFF.

V is TRBV11-3 and J is TRBJ2-1; TRBD2 matches at 8 bases. CDR1 SGHNT and CDR2 YENEEA come from the germline V gene. The V gene end was trimmed by 5 bases and the J gene end by 0 bases; junction bases not matched to a gene: 6. CDR3 size: 16 residues. In nucleotides, the CDR3 is TGTGCCAGCAGCAGTTTAAGCGGGAGCTCCTACAATGAGCAGTTCTTC. Translation: CASSSLSGSSYNEQFF.

This chain links TRBV11-2 with TRBJ2-5; perhaps TRBD2 as D (5 bases). The tail of the sequence fits TRBJ2-7 better, so the J call may be wrong. Germline CDR1 reads SGHAT; CDR2 reads FQNNGV. This CDR3 is 17 amino acids long. DNA for the CDR3: TGTGCCAGCAGCTTAGATCTGAGGGTCAGCCGCTCCTACGAGCAGTACTTC. It is translated as CASSLDLRVSRSYEQYF.

On this clone: This is likely an artifact of a read error, given a far larger clone one base away. The conserved closing phenylalanine or tryptophan is absent in this CDR3, likely reflecting a read error. This sample includes further DNA sequences coding for the same CDR3. The genes are TRBV7-8 and TRBJ2-7; the D is unclear. Trimming took 6 bases from V and 2 from J, leaving 17 bases between them. The CDR3 is 15 amino acids. Germline V gene data show CDR1 as SGHVS and CDR2 as FQNEAQ. CDR3 sequence (DNA): TGTGCCAGCAGTTTCCTCCGCTACTCACCCTACGAGCAGTACCTC. Translating gives CASSFLRYSPYEQYL.

This clone was seen once. V usage is TRBV30 and J usage is TRBJ2-1; 7 nucleotides align to TRBD2. The ends lost 3 bases at V and 8 bases at J; junction bases unmatched: 13. The CDR3 sequence is 15 residues long. Germline V gives CDR1 GTSNPN, CDR2 SVGIG (reference sequence). The CDR3 DNA reads TGTGCCTGGAGCCCCCTAGTCGGGGGGAGGTATGAGCAGTTCTTC. Its protein is CAWSPLVGGRYEQFF.

This clone was picked up a small number of times. V and J are TRBV7-2 and TRBJ1-4; D possibly corresponds to TRBD1 (6 bases). With 2 bases removed from V and 8 bases from J, the gap between germline ends came to 18 bases. This CDR3 contains 16 residues. CDR1 and CDR2 (germline): SGHTA, FQGNSA. The CDR3 region has the DNA TGTGCCAGCAGCTTATTCCCGGGGGGCTCGGGAGAAAAACTGTTTTTT. Residues: CASSLFPGGSGEKLFF.

This chain joins TRBV30 and TRBJ1-2; D not resolved. Trimming shortened V by 0 bases and J by 2 bases, and 7 bases separated the two germline ends. Germline CDR1 reads GTSNPN; CDR2 reads SVGIG (reference sequence). The CDR3 contains 13 residues. For the CDR3, the DNA is TGTGCCTGGAGTGTGTCGGAGAACTATGGCTACACCTTC. Its translation: CAWSVSENYGYTF.

Regarding this clone: The same CDR3 can be traced to other DNA sequences in this sample. The V call is TRBV28, the J call TRBJ1-1; D is unresolved. This CDR3 region has 13 residues. From germline, CDR1 is MDHEN and CDR2 SYDVKM. Trimming shortened V by 5 bases and J by 1 base, and 8 bases separated the two germline ends. DNA of the CDR3: TGTGCCAGCAGTCTGGATGAGAACACTGAAGCTTTCTTT. Protein sequence: CASSLDENTEAFF.

The chain is built from TRBV19 and TRBJ1-4; D gene uncertain. The CDR3 extends over 15 amino acids. Trimming pared 6 bases from V and 8 bases from J, leaving 19 bases between. Germline V CDR1 and CDR2: LNHDA, SQIVND (reference sequence). CDR3 protein: CASRNPGTPEEKLFF. CDR3 nucleotide sequence: TGTGCCAGTAGGAACCCGGGAACCCCGGAGGAAAAACTGTTTTTT. The complete variable domain, with remaining parts taken from reference TRBV19 and TRBJ1-4, reads DGGITQSPKYLFRKEGQNVTLSCEQNLNHDAMYWYRQDPGQGLRLIYYSQIVNDFQKGDIAEGYSVSREKKESFPLTVTSAQKNPTAFYLCASRNPGTPEEKLFFGSGTQLSVL.

In the case of this clone: In the same sample, other DNA sequences code for this CDR3. The chain recombines TRBV7-9 with TRBJ2-1, with D possibly TRBD2 on 6 matching bases. The CDR3 totals 15 residues. Germline CDR1 and CDR2: SEHNR and FQNEAQ (reference sequence). The V end lost 5 bases, the J end lost 0 bases, and 11 bases lay between the germline ends. The CDR3 region has the DNA TGTGCCAGCAGCCGTAGCGGTAGCTCCTACAATGAGCAGTTCTTC. Translated, it gives CASSRSGSSYNEQFF. Combining the CDR3 with reference TRBV7-9 and TRBJ2-1 gives the whole variable domain DTGVSQNPRHKITKRGQNVTFRCDPISEHNRLYWYRQTLGQGPEFLTYFQNEAQLEKSRLLSDRFSAERPKGSFSTLEIQRTEQGDSAMYLCASSRSGSSYNEQFFGPGTRLTVL.

The chain employs TRBV5-4 and TRBJ2-3; maybe TRBD2 (5 bases). Deletions cut 0 bases from V and 0 bases from J, with 17 bases between. The germline V gene has CDR1 SGHNT and CDR2 YYREEE (reference sequence). The CDR3 consists of 18 residues. The CDR3 nucleotides read TGTGCCAGCAGCTTGGGTGGATTTAGCGCCGTGAGCACAGATACGCAGTATTTT. Translating gives CASSLGGFSAVSTDTQYF.

The genes are TRBV5-1 and TRBJ2-7, with D unclear. Per germline, CDR1 SGHRS and CDR2 YFSETQ. Trimming pared 0 bases from V and 4 bases from J, leaving 11 bases between. CDR3 size: 14 residues. CDR3 in amino acids: CASSLVGGQYEQYF. The CDR3 bases are TGCGCCAGCAGCTTGGTTGGTGGCCAGTACGAGCAGTACTTC. Looking up the rest from reference TRBV5-1 and TRBJ2-7 gives the full variable domain: KAGVTQTPRYLIKTRGQQVTLSCSPISGHRSVSWYQQTPGQGLQFLFEYFSETQRNKGNFPGRFSGRQFSNSRSEMNVSTLELGDSALYLCASSLVGGQYEQYFGPGTRLTVT.

This clone came up once. V usage is TRBV28 and J usage is TRBJ2-7, with D perhaps matching TRBD1 (7 bases). The CDR3 is made up of 13 amino acids. V lost 7 bases and J lost 1, with 11 bases in between. Germline V gene sequence: CDR1 MDHEN, CDR2 SYDVKM. The CDR3 reads CASIQGGSYEQYF. The CDR3 bases are TGTGCCAGCATTCAGGGGGGATCCTACGAGCAGTACTTC.

This clone was picked up a small number of times. The chain couples TRBV7-3 to TRBJ2-5, with D hard to call. V was clipped by 4 bases and J by 5 bases, with 11 bases between them. This CDR3 has 13 residues. Germline CDR1 and CDR2: SGHTA and FQGTGA. The CDR3, as DNA: TGTGCCAGCAGCTCAGGTTCCGGGGAGACCCAGTACTTC. Its protein product is CASSSGSGETQYF.

This clone was found once. This chain links TRBV7-9 with TRBJ1-5, with D hard to call. Germline CDR1 reads SEHNR; CDR2 reads FQNEAQ (reference sequence). This CDR3 contains 13 residues. V lost 3 bases to trimming and J lost 5 bases, with 8 bases between them. As DNA, the CDR3 is TGTGCCAGCAGCTTTGCTTTAGATCAGCCCCAGCATTTT. Translating it yields CASSFALDQPQHF.

This chain connects TRBV30 to TRBJ2-5, with 7 bases matching TRBD2. J lost 5 bases, V lost 2 bases, and 8 bases had no gene match. This CDR3 region has 14 residues. Germline values: CDR1 GTSNPN, CDR2 SVGIG (reference sequence). The CDR3 reads CAWSRDPGGETQYF. The CDR3 bases are TGTGCCTGGAGTAGGGACCCCGGGGGGGAGACCCAGTACTTC.

J is TRBJ2-7 and V is TRBV11-2, with a weak D call TRBD1 (6 bases). CDR3 length: 15 residues. Between the trimmed V and J ends, which lost 2 bases and 2 bases, there was a span of 13 bases. Germline CDR1 and CDR2: SGHAT and FQNNGV. The DNA for the CDR3 is TGTGCCAGCAGCTTATTGGGGGCAATGGCCTACGAGCAGTACTTC. This codes for CASSLLGAMAYEQYF.

The rearrangement uses TRBV6-1 and TRBJ1-3; D call uncertain. Germline-derived CDR1 and CDR2 are MNHNS and SASEGT. There are 15 residues in the CDR3. Deletions cut 5 bases from V and 4 bases from J, with 15 bases between. The CDR3 nucleotides are TGTGCCAGCAGTTCTCTCGGCGGGCTCGGAAACACCATATATTTT. It translates to CASSSLGGLGNTIYF.

This chain uses TRBV11-2 with TRBJ2-2; D is tentatively TRBD1 or TRBD2 (6 bases each). CDR1 SGHAT and CDR2 FQNNGV come from the germline V gene. The CDR3 sequence is 16 residues long. V was trimmed by 2 bases and J by 2 bases, leaving 12 bases between them. The chain's CDR3 is CASSLPRGTNTGELFF. The CDR3 region has the DNA TGTGCCAGCAGCTTACCCCGGGGGACAAACACCGGGGAGCTGTTTTTT.

V is TRBV6-1 and J is TRBJ2-1; D is unresolved. CDR1 MNHNS and CDR2 SASEGT come from the germline V gene. V was shortened by 6 bases and J by 5 bases, with 11 bases between the two germline ends. This CDR3 contains 13 residues. This chain's CDR3 is CASRIDLDNEQFF. CDR3 nucleotide sequence: TGTGCCAGCAGAATCGACTTGGACAATGAGCAGTTCTTC.